These T cell receptor beta chains were read from a single sample in a study of blood T cell repertoires in COVID-19. The data were produced by immunoSEQ multiplex PCR, yet TCRdb's version contains in-frame clones alone and is incomplete. The table records 250,000 or so clones, 80% to 95% of them present only once. Sample: PBMCs or T cells enriched from blood (not recorded which). Receptors were obtained from a man between 35 and 55 years old who had been exposed to COVID-19. Both conserved end residues are part of each CDR3. Each record gives: V gene, clone size, J gene, CDR3 protein. Size is omitted from some rows. Given values are once, few, many or a class for expanded clones.

V: TRBV7-2; size: NA; J: TRBJ1-2; CDR3: CASSFLPDFINYGYTF
V: TRBV11-2; size: NA; J: TRBJ2-7; CDR3: CASSLGSYEQYF
V: TRBV28; size: NA; J: TRBJ1-1; CDR3: CASSSRIEAFF
V: TRBV4-1; size: NA; J: TRBJ2-7; CDR3: CASSQDQGPSYEQYF
V: TRBV5-4; size: NA; J: TRBJ1-3; CDR3: CASSLSDGLSGNTIYF
V: TRBV4-1; size: NA; J: TRBJ2-7; CDR3: CASSQYKIFAETYEQYF
V: TRBV27; size: NA; J: TRBJ1-2; CDR3: CASSPGQNYGYTF
V: TRBV12-3/TRBV12-4; size: NA; J: TRBJ1-2; CDR3: CASRKQGGRGYTF
V: TRBV25-1; size: NA; J: TRBJ1-6; CDR3: CASSESVGRESPLHF
V: TRBV5-4; size: NA; J: TRBJ2-5; CDR3: CASSTRLAGVQKGETQYF
V: TRBV3-1/TRBV3-2; size: once; J: TRBJ2-5; CDR3: CASSPRTSGREETQYF
V: TRBV28; size: NA; J: TRBJ1-2; CDR3: CASSVTGTGSRYGYTF
V: TRBV7-8; size: NA; J: TRBJ2-1; CDR3: CASSLSTPSTYNEQFF
V: TRBV30; size: once; J: TRBJ2-2; CDR3: CASDRANTGELFF
V: TRBV6-5; size: NA; J: TRBJ2-2; CDR3: CASSYKAGVVAGELFF
V: TRBV6-2/TRBV6-3; size: NA; J: TRBJ2-7; CDR3: CASSYDKTRTNRGYEQYF
V: TRBV24-1; size: NA; J: TRBJ2-1; CDR3: CATSDLGDRDYNEQFF
V: TRBV27; size: NA; J: TRBJ1-2; CDR3: CASSFLGDRGPYGYTF
V: TRBV25-1; size: NA; J: TRBJ1-6; CDR3: CASLQGDGSPLHF
V: TRBV5-4; size: NA; J: TRBJ2-3; CDR3: CASSSPASGFTDTQYF
V: TRBV19; size: NA; J: TRBJ2-2; CDR3: CASSPTGGAAGELFF
V: TRBV6-1; size: NA; J: TRBJ2-7; CDR3: CASSESLFEQYF
V: TRBV4-2; size: medium-sized; J: TRBJ2-7; CDR3: CASSHGQGDSDYEQYF
V: TRBV27; size: NA; J: TRBJ1-5; CDR3: CANYEGGGNQPQHF
V: TRBV19; size: NA; J: TRBJ2-1; CDR3: CASSIQEAWTFNEQFF
V: TRBV19; size: NA; J: TRBJ2-2; CDR3: CASRFLPGQGYGELFF
V: TRBV4-1; size: NA; J: TRBJ2-2; CDR3: CASSQDTPGAGELFF
V: TRBV6-4; size: NA; J: TRBJ2-7; CDR3: CASRQDSISSYEQYF
V: TRBV5-4; size: NA; J: TRBJ1-2; CDR3: CASSQDRGYGYTF
V: TRBV21-1; size: once; J: TRBJ1-4; CDR3: CASSSRNRDPNEKLFF
V: TRBV28; size: NA; J: TRBJ2-2; CDR3: CASRIRYQGILDTGELFF
V: TRBV5-4; size: NA; J: TRBJ1-1; CDR3: CASSWGQGDTEAFF
V: TRBV10-3; size: NA; J: TRBJ2-1; CDR3: CAISDRSQGDVPDEQFF
V: TRBV12-5; size: NA; J: TRBJ1-2; CDR3: CASGLVQGAGYTF
V: TRBV12-3/TRBV12-4; size: NA; J: TRBJ2-3; CDR3: CAAGAGSTDTQYF
V: TRBV6-5; size: once; J: TRBJ1-2; CDR3: CASSPQRRSGGYTF
V: TRBV6-2/TRBV6-3; size: NA; J: TRBJ2-1; CDR3: CASSMTGFNEQFF
V: TRBV6-5; size: NA; J: TRBJ1-3; CDR3: CASSGIRSGNTIYF
V: TRBV14; size: NA; J: TRBJ1-1; CDR3: CASSQQGSTEAFF
V: TRBV30; size: few; J: TRBJ1-2; CDR3: CAWSRDFYGYTF
V: TRBV23-1; size: NA; J: TRBJ1-1; CDR3: CASSQLVGGANTEAFF
V: TRBV2; size: once; J: TRBJ2-7; CDR3: CASSTRLAGSTEQYF
V: TRBV2; size: NA; J: TRBJ1-4; CDR3: CAGGGRSNEKLFF
V: TRBV6-5; size: once; J: TRBJ1-2; CDR3: CASRMISGYGYTF
V: TRBV10-2; size: NA; J: TRBJ2-7; CDR3: CASRELAGPYEQYF
V: TRBV19; size: NA; J: TRBJ2-1; CDR3: CASRTAGSYNEQFF
V: TRBV19; size: NA; J: TRBJ1-3; CDR3: CASLDRGSGNTIYF
V: TRBV7-2; size: NA; J: TRBJ2-3; CDR3: CASSIDRGYTDTQYF
V: TRBV11-2; size: NA; J: TRBJ2-1; CDR3: CASSLAGPGLAEANEQFF
V: TRBV5-6; size: NA; J: TRBJ1-6; CDR3: CASSAYREYNSPLHF
V: TRBV5-1; size: NA; J: TRBJ2-2; CDR3: CASRTSGSNGELFF